These 21 T cell receptor beta chains originate from one sample sequenced in a study of T-cell reconstitution after alpha-beta-depleted transplantation in children. Unique molecular identifiers were built into the TCRbeta library. TCRdb re-called the PCR reads through MiXCR, storing one row per CDR3 protein. The table lists roughly 100,000 distinct CDR3 sequences, 6% of them singletons. The sample was PBMCs, mostly from graft donor cells, taken 60 days after TCRalphabeta/CD19-depleted stem cell transplant. The receptors here all came from a female patient between 2 and 15 years old who had a stem cell transplant for Fanconi anemia, so the T cells may come from the graft donor.

This clonotype was seen at least ten times. The chain carries TRBV11-3 and TRBJ2-1; no clear D gene. There are 15 residues in the CDR3. CDR1 and CDR2 from the germline V gene are SGHNT and YENEEA. Between the trimmed V and J ends, which lost 5 bases and 3 bases, there was a span of 14 bases. This CDR3 is CASSQEGLGYNEQFF. CDR3 in DNA: TGTGCCAGCAGCCAGGAAGGGCTGGGCTACAATGAGCAGTTCTTC.

V gene TRBV9 combines with J gene TRBJ2-5, with TRBD2 matching 10 bases. The CDR3 consists of 16 residues. Germline V gene data show CDR1 as SGDLS and CDR2 as YYNGEE. The ends lost 3 bases at V and 5 bases at J; junction bases unmatched: 10. The CDR3 is CASSGSGGHPHETQYF. The CDR3 DNA reads as TGTGCCAGCAGCGGTAGCGGGGGGCATCCCCATGAGACCCAGTACTTC. Together with reference TRBV9 and TRBJ2-5, the CDR3 gives the full variable domain: DSGVTQTPKHLITATGQRVTLRCSPRSGDLSVYWYQQSLDQGLQFLIQYYNGEERAKGNILERFSAQQFPDLHSELNLSSLELGDSALYFCASSGSGGHPHETQYFGPGTRLLVL.

This clonotype turned up a few times. The CDR3 protein is CSARLGTSGYNEQFF. The DNA of the CDR3 is TGCAGTGCTAGGCTCGGGACTAGCGGATACAATGAGCAGTTCTTC. This sequence joins TRBV20-1 and TRBJ2-1; TRBD2 matches 11 bases. Germline V gene lookup returns CDR1 DFQATT and CDR2 SNEGSKA (reference sequence). The CDR3 runs 15 residues. The V segment lost 3 bases and the J segment 4 bases; nucleotides outside the gene matches: 5.

This clonotype was detected only a few times. The chain uses TRBV28 and TRBJ2-7; 8 nucleotides align to TRBD1. Germline V lookup: CDR1 MDHEN, CDR2 SYDVKM. The CDR3 is 14 amino acids. Trimming cost V 6 bases and J 3 bases; bases outside gene matches: 7. For the CDR3, the DNA is TGTGCCAGCAGATCCTGGACAGGGTACTACGAGCAGTACTTC. Translating gives CASRSWTGYYEQYF.

This clonotype came up many times. The chain links TRBV28 to TRBJ1-2, with unresolved D. V lost 6 bases, J lost 5 bases, and 10 bases lay in between. CDR3 length equals 12 residues. The germline CDR1 and CDR2 sequences are MDHEN and SYDVKM. The CDR3 nucleotides are TGTGCCAGCAGAGAAACCCGTTATGGCTACACCTTC. Its protein product is CASRETRYGYTF.

In this sample, this clonotype turned up a few times. V gene TRBV11-3 combines with J gene TRBJ2-1; TRBD2 matches 8 bases. Trimming at V came to 0 bases and at J to 5 bases, leaving 3 bases not matched to a gene. The CDR3 totals 15 residues. Germline V gene data show CDR1 as SGHNT and CDR2 as YENEEA. The CDR3 sequence: CASSLERGGHNEQFF. CDR3 nucleotides: TGTGCCAGCAGCTTAGAACGGGGGGGTCACAATGAGCAGTTCTTC. Looking up the rest from reference TRBV11-3 and TRBJ2-1 gives the full variable domain: EAGVVQSPRYKIIEKKQPVAFWCNPISGHNTLYWYLQNLGQGPELLIRYENEEAVDDSQLPKDRFSAERLKGVDSTLKIQPAELGDSAVYLCASSLERGGHNEQFFGPGTRLTVL.

This clonotype was counted between two and nine times. V usage is TRBV6-1 and J usage is TRBJ1-5; possibly TRBD1 for D (5 bases). The germline V and J ends were trimmed by 8 bases and 5 bases, with 13 bases remaining between them. Germline values: CDR1 MNHNS, CDR2 SASEGT. The CDR3 sequence is 13 residues long. CDR3 in amino acids: CASSGLIDQPQHF. The CDR3 region has the DNA TGTGCCAGCTCAGGGTTGATTGATCAGCCCCAGCATTTT.

This clonotype showed up many times. This chain uses TRBV5-1 with TRBJ2-5, with D possibly TRBD1 on 5 matching bases. This CDR3 comprises 17 residues. Between the trimmed V and J ends, which lost 4 bases and 2 bases, there was a span of 21 bases. Germline values: CDR1 SGHRS, CDR2 YFSETQ. This CDR3 reads CASSLRALWGRQETQYF. In DNA, the CDR3 is TGCGCCAGCAGCCTTCGGGCCCTCTGGGGCCGTCAAGAGACCCAGTACTTC.

The chain has TRBV28 and TRBJ1-2; D is possibly TRBD1 (6 bases). The CDR3 runs to 16 residues. V was pared by 5 bases and J by 1 base, with 17 bases between. Germline loops: CDR1 MDHEN, CDR2 SYDVKM. The CDR3 coding sequence is TGTGCCAGCAGTGCCTACACAGGGCAATATAACTATGGCTACACCTTC. This encodes CASSAYTGQYNYGYTF.

This chain joins TRBV2 and TRBJ1-2; a weak D match, TRBD1 (5 bases). Per the germline V gene, CDR1 is SNHLY and CDR2 is FYNNEI. CDR3 length equals 12 residues. Trimming shortened V by 4 bases and J by 8 bases, and 11 bases separated the two germline ends. The CDR3 reads CASSGEGRGYTF. DNA for the CDR3: TGTGCCAGCAGTGGGGAGGGGCGAGGCTACACCTTC.

The chain uses TRBV7-6 and TRBJ2-7; TRBD1 matches 8 bases. CDR3 length: 20 amino acids. After removal of 5 bases from V and 4 bases from J, the junction contained 25 bases not matched to a gene. Germline CDR1 and CDR2: SGHVS and FNYEAQ. The CDR3: CASSPPGILGQGGLKYEQYF. CDR3 bases: TGTGCCAGCAGCCCCCCTGGTATATTAGGACAGGGCGGTCTAAAGTACGAGCAGTACTTC.

This chain uses TRBV20-1 with TRBJ2-2, with D perhaps matching TRBD2 (6 bases). CDR1 and CDR2 from the germline V gene are DFQATT and SNEGSKA (reference sequence). The length of the CDR3 is 15 residues. Trimming pared 4 bases from V and 2 bases from J, leaving 14 bases between. The CDR3 DNA is TGCAGTGCTAAATTCCCGGGACTTAACACCGGGGAGCTGTTTTTT. It is translated as CSAKFPGLNTGELFF.

This clonotype has ten or more counts. This chain joins TRBV10-3 and TRBJ2-1; 11 positions match TRBD2. Germline V lookup: CDR1 ENHRY, CDR2 SYGVKD. This CDR3 has 15 amino acids. V shed 10 bases and J 2 bases; nucleotides not matched to a gene: 7. CDR3 sequence: CASSSSGRTYNEQFF. The CDR3 region has the DNA TGTGCCAGTTCTTCTAGCGGGAGGACCTACAATGAGCAGTTCTTC.

The genes are TRBV7-9 and TRBJ1-3; no clear D. The CDR3 has 13 residues. Per germline, CDR1 SEHNR and CDR2 FQNEAQ (reference sequence). Trimming left V 3 bases short and J 4 bases short, with 7 bases between. The CDR3 DNA follows: TGTGCCAGCAGCTTCGGGCAGGGAAACACCATATATTTT. It codes for CASSFGQGNTIYF.

CDR3 protein: CASSLTRPGETQYF. CDR3 in DNA: TGTGCCAGCAGCTTAACCCGGCCGGGGGAGACCCAGTACTTC. The chain carries TRBV7-6 and TRBJ2-5; tentative D call: TRBD2 (5 bases). V was shortened by 2 bases and J by 5 bases, with 12 bases between the two germline ends. CDR3 size: 14 residues. Germline-derived CDR1 and CDR2 are SGHVS and FNYEAQ. Full variable domain (rest looked up from reference TRBV7-6 and TRBJ2-5): GAGVSQSPRYKVTKRGQDVALRCDPISGHVSLYWYRQALGQGPEFLTYFNYEAQQDKSGLPNDRFSAERPEGSISTLTIQRTEQRDSAMYRCASSLTRPGETQYFGPGTRLLVL.

Ten or more counts support this clonotype. The V and J genes are TRBV18 and TRBJ2-5; unclear D gene. The CDR3 length is 12 residues. CDR1 KGHSH and CDR2 LQKENI come from the germline V gene. V was pared by 6 bases and J by 3 bases, with 8 bases between. The CDR3, as DNA: TGTGCCAGCTCCCCCGTCGAAGAGACCCAGTACTTC. It translates to CASSPVEETQYF.

This clonotype was counted a few times. The chain links TRBV5-1 to TRBJ2-3, with 12 bases fitting TRBD2. From germline, CDR1 is SGHRS and CDR2 YFSETQ. This CDR3 has 17 residues. Trimming took 2 bases from V and 2 from J; bases not matched to a gene: 6. The CDR3 spells CASSLRTSGELTDTQYF. The CDR3 bases are TGCGCCAGCAGCTTACGGACTAGCGGGGAGCTCACAGATACGCAGTATTTT.

This clonotype has just a few counts. This chain links TRBV12-5 with TRBJ2-1, with D possibly TRBD1 on 5 matching bases. The V end lost 0 bases, the J end lost 9 bases, and 9 bases lay between the germline ends. Germline values: CDR1 LGHNT, CDR2 FRNRAP. This CDR3 has 13 amino acids. The CDR3 protein is CASGLVQAGEQFF. For the CDR3, the DNA is TGTGCTAGTGGTTTGGTACAGGCAGGTGAGCAGTTCTTC.

This clonotype was picked up a small number of times. The chain links TRBV20-1 to TRBJ2-7, with 12 bases aligning to TRBD2. The trim removed 2 bases at V and 5 bases at J, leaving 7 bases unmatched. The CDR3 runs 15 residues. Germline CDR1 and CDR2: DFQATT and SNEGSKA (reference sequence). CDR3 loop: CSARRGLAGSDEQYF. For the CDR3, the DNA is TGCAGTGCTAGACGAGGACTAGCGGGGAGCGACGAGCAGTACTTC.

V and J are TRBV6-5 and TRBJ1-1; D perhaps matches TRBD1 (5 bases). Germline values: CDR1 MNHEY, CDR2 SVGAGI. The CDR3 contains 14 residues. The V end was cut by 4 bases, the J end by 4 bases, with 13 bases between. CDR3 nucleotides: TGTGCCAGCAGTTTAAGACAGCTTTTCACTGAAGCTTTCTTT. Protein: CASSLRQLFTEAFF.

This clonotype was seen at least ten times. The chain has TRBV7-9 and TRBJ2-5, with D possibly TRBD1 on 5 matching bases. V was shortened by 6 bases and J by 2 bases, with 13 bases between the two germline ends. The CDR3 sequence is 14 residues long. Germline V gene lookup returns CDR1 SEHNR and CDR2 FQNEAQ (reference sequence). The CDR3 here is CASRGIDSQETQYF. CDR3 sequence (DNA): TGTGCCAGCAGAGGGATTGACAGTCAAGAGACCCAGTACTTC. The whole variable domain, remainder taken from reference TRBV7-9 and TRBJ2-5, is DTGVSQNPRHKITKRGQNVTFRCDPISEHNRLYWYRQTLGQGPEFLTYFQNEAQLEKSRLLSDRFSAERPKGSFSTLEIQRTEQGDSAMYLCASRGIDSQETQYFGPGTRLLVL.